These 19 T cell receptor beta chains came from one sample sequenced in a study of Graves' ophthalmopathy and Graves' hyperthyroidism. Researchers took RNA transcripts and amplified TCR beta CDR3 regions from them. The first-round RT-PCR employed HTBI primers together with the Qiagen OneStep RT-PCR kit. A multiplex PCR was then performed as the second round. TCRdb called the multiplex PCR reads again in MiXCR, with one record for every CDR3 protein. The profile shows over 450,000 distinct CDR3 sequences, under 15% of them singletons. Material for sequencing was blood. Every receptor here comes from a woman in her twenties or thirties with Graves' ophthalmopathy.

This clonotype was seen repeatedly, ten times or more. This sequence joins TRBV6-5 and TRBJ2-7; 7 bases are a match to TRBD1. The V and J ends lost 0 bases and 2 bases, in that order; junction bases with no gene match: 1. CDR1 MNHEY and CDR2 SVGAGI come from the germline V gene. The CDR3 length is 14 residues. The CDR3 here is CASSYSDRAYEQYF. The CDR3 coding sequence is TGTGCCAGCAGTTACTCCGACAGGGCCTACGAGCAGTACTTC.

This clonotype was counted only a few times. V usage is TRBV11-2 and J usage is TRBJ1-5, with no clear D. The CDR3 has 16 residues. Trimming removed 4 bases from V and 4 bases from J, with 17 bases in between. Germline-derived CDR1 and CDR2 are SGHAT and FQNNGV. The chain's CDR3 is CASSYNPGVGNQPQHF. DNA for the CDR3: TGTGCCAGCAGCTACAACCCTGGGGTGGGTAATCAGCCCCAGCATTTT. The full variable domain, its missing parts supplied by reference TRBV11-2 and TRBJ1-5, is EAGVAQSPRYKIIEKRQSVAFWCNPISGHATLYWYQQILGQGPKLLIQFQNNGVVDDSQLPKDRFSAERLKGVDSTLKIQPAKLEDSAVYLCASSYNPGVGNQPQHFGDGTRLSIL.

Many counts were recorded for this clonotype. This chain joins TRBV6-1 and TRBJ1-5, with TRBD1 matching over 9 bases. CDR1 is MNHNS and CDR2 is SASEGT in the germline V gene. This CDR3 is 14 amino acids long. V was pared by 11 bases and J by 3 bases, with 8 bases of the junction left unmatched. CDR3 amino acids: CASTGTGFNQPQHF. CDR3 bases: TGTGCCTCCACGGGGACAGGGTTCAATCAGCCCCAGCATTTT.

The V gene is TRBV5-1, the J gene TRBJ1-3; D gene unclear. This CDR3 has 15 amino acids. The germline V gene encodes CDR1 SGHRS and CDR2 YFSETQ. Trimming removed 5 bases at V and 0 bases at J, with 12 bases between. This chain's CDR3 is CASRPRGSSGNTIYF. The CDR3 DNA reads as TGCGCCAGCAGGCCTCGGGGATCCTCTGGAAACACCATATATTTT.

The rearrangement links TRBV15 to TRBJ1-1; maybe TRBD1 (6 bases). This CDR3 has 14 amino acids. Germline CDR1 reads LNHNV; CDR2 reads YYDKDF (reference sequence). V was cut by 0 bases and J by 6 bases, with 11 bases left in between. CDR3: CATSRDAGAAEAFF. The CDR3 DNA follows: TGTGCCACCAGCAGAGATGCAGGGGCTGCTGAAGCTTTCTTT.

This clonotype was seen at least ten times. The rearrangement uses TRBV12-3 or TRBV12-4 and TRBJ2-7; 12 bases line up with TRBD2. The CDR3 runs 15 residues. V lost 5 bases to trimming and J lost 4 bases; unmatched junction nucleotides: 6. DNA of the CDR3: TGTGCCAGCAGTCCCCGGACTAGCGGGAAGTACGAGCAGTACTTC. Its protein product is CASSPRTSGKYEQYF.

This clonotype was seen a handful of times. The junction and the germline gene differ at one end; a read error may be behind it. The chain links TRBV6-2 or TRBV6-3 to TRBJ2-7; TRBD1 matches 7 bases. This CDR3 contains 15 residues. CDR1 is MNHEY, CDR2 SVGEGT, per germline. This CDR3 is CASSPNRGGIHEQYF. The CDR3 DNA reads TGCGCCAGCAGTCCTAACAGGGGTGGTATCCACGAGCAGTACTTC.

The rearrangement uses TRBV20-1 and TRBJ1-1; D perhaps matches TRBD1 (6 bases). The CDR3 consists of 12 residues. Germline V gives CDR1 DFQATT, CDR2 SNEGSKA (reference sequence). Between the trimmed V and J ends, which lost 6 bases and 2 bases, there was a span of 10 bases. The CDR3 protein is CSASDSNTEAFF. DNA of the CDR3: TGCAGTGCCTCGGACAGTAACACTGAAGCTTTCTTT.

This clonotype was found many times. The rearrangement uses TRBV6-2 or TRBV6-3 and TRBJ1-2; D possibly corresponds to TRBD1 (5 bases). Between the trimmed V and J ends, which lost 4 bases and 3 bases, there was a span of 12 bases. Germline values: CDR1 MNHEY, CDR2 SVGEGT. The CDR3 spans 14 residues. The CDR3 spells CASSSGAGDYGYTF. For the CDR3, the DNA is TGTGCCAGCAGTTCCGGTGCGGGGGACTATGGCTACACCTTC.

The rearrangement uses TRBV7-3 and TRBJ2-3; perhaps TRBD2 as D (6 bases). Trimming took 5 bases from V and 1 from J, leaving 13 bases between them. The germline V gene encodes CDR1 SGHTA and CDR2 FQGTGA. CDR3 length: 15 residues. CDR3 loop: CASSHDGGGTDTQYF. The CDR3 DNA is TGTGCCAGCAGCCACGACGGCGGGGGCACAGATACGCAGTATTTT.

This clonotype was seen repeatedly, ten times or more. In nucleotides, the CDR3 is TGTGCCAGCAGTCAGGACGTTGAAGCTTTCTTT. Translation: CASSQDVEAFF. The J gene is TRBJ1-1, the V gene TRBV2; no reliable D call. The V and J ends lost 5 bases and 7 bases respectively, with 8 bases between them. The CDR3 totals 11 residues. Germline V gives CDR1 SNHLY, CDR2 FYNNEI.

The gene calls are TRBV29-1 and TRBJ2-6, with TRBD1 matching over 7 bases. The CDR3 spans 14 residues. Germline loops: CDR1 SQVTM, CDR2 ANQGSEA. The V segment lost 6 bases and the J segment 1 base; nucleotides outside the gene matches: 3. DNA of the CDR3: TGCAGCGTCGTACAGGGGTCTGGGGCCAACGTCCTGACTTTC. This codes for CSVVQGSGANVLTF.

This clonotype has at least ten counts. CDR3 sequence reads: CASSPLGGAGETQYF. CDR3 sequence (DNA): TGTGCCAGCAGCCCCTTAGGGGGGGCCGGAGAGACCCAGTACTTC. J is TRBJ2-5 and V is TRBV12-3 or TRBV12-4, with TRBD2 as a possible D gene (7 bases). The CDR3 is 15 residues long. V was shortened by 6 bases and J by 4 bases, with 18 bases between the two germline ends.

This clonotype has ten or more counts. The genes are TRBV24-1 and TRBJ1-2; no clear D gene. The CDR3 is 13 amino acids. Germline-derived CDR1 and CDR2 are KGHDR and SFDVKD. V gave up 2 bases and J gave up 6 bases, with 9 bases separating them. Written as DNA, the CDR3 is TGTGCCACCAGTGATTATTCGGCCGATGGCTACACCTTC. Translated: CATSDYSADGYTF.

With respect to this clonotype: A much larger clonotype is one base distant, so this may be a read error. This rearrangement joins TRBV30 to TRBJ1-2, with a tentative D call TRBD1 (5 bases). CDR3 length equals 13 residues. Germline V gives CDR1 GTSNPN, CDR2 SVGIG (reference sequence). For the CDR3, the DNA is TGTGCCCGGAGTGTACTAAGGGGTCTCGGCTACACCTTC. Translating gives CARSVLRGLGYTF.

This clonotype was seen many times. The chain combines TRBV6-1 with TRBJ1-2; the match to TRBD1 covers 8 bases. The CDR3 totals 15 residues. CDR1 is MNHNS and CDR2 is SASEGT in the germline V gene. Unmatched junction bases numbered 15, after V lost 8 bases and J lost 7 bases. CDR3 bases: TGTGCCAGCCTTCGGACGTTGGCAGGGGGCAGTGGCTACACCTTC. It encodes CASLRTLAGGSGYTF.

This clonotype occurred many times. The chain has TRBV6-1 and TRBJ1-5, with D uncertain. With 8 bases removed from V and 0 bases from J, the gap between germline ends came to 14 bases. The CDR3 is 15 amino acids. Germline values: CDR1 MNHNS, CDR2 SASEGT. The CDR3 region has the DNA TGTGCCAGCGGCCCTCGAGGGAATAGCAATCAGCCCCAGCATTTT. Amino acid sequence: CASGPRGNSNQPQHF.

This clonotype has at least ten counts. The V and J genes are TRBV20-1 and TRBJ2-7, with 7 positions matching TRBD1. CDR3 length: 12 amino acids. The trim removed 6 bases at V and 2 bases at J, leaving 4 bases unmatched. Per germline, CDR1 DFQATT and CDR2 SNEGSKA (reference sequence). The CDR3 nucleotides read TGCAGTGCCGAAGACAGGGCCTACGAGCAGTACTTC. It translates to CSAEDRAYEQYF.

This sequence joins TRBV12-3 or TRBV12-4 and TRBJ1-6; no firm D call. This CDR3 has 15 residues. V was trimmed by 6 bases and J by 9 bases, leaving 18 bases between them. CDR3 residues: CASRNPDLVSSPLHF. CDR3 nucleotides: TGTGCCAGCAGGAATCCAGACCTGGTCAGTTCACCCCTCCACTTT.